This T cell receptor beta chain was identified in a study of regulatory T cells in long-lasting Graves disease. The time point: newly diagnosed GD, antithyroid drugs for less than 3 months. Making the TCR library involved RNA that had been extracted from PBMCs. The sample holds many counts of this clonotype. The authors built TCR beta libraries using iRepertoire HTBI primers and Arm-PCR of CDR3 regions. TCRdb independently ran MiXCR on the multiplex PCR reads; one entry per CDR3 protein. The data show more than 450,000 distinct CDR3 sequences, roughly 15% seen once. The CDR3 loop spans 16 amino acids. Looked up from germline, CDR1 is KGHSH and CDR2 is LQKENI. The J segment lost 6 bases and the V segment lost 2 bases, leaving 4 bases of the junction unmatched. Another study also made use of these data, one on T cells in Graves' hyperthyroidism and ophthalmopathy. That study adds: Exclusion followed for patients with uncontrolled infection, other autoimmune disease, pregnancy or lactation. The TCR CDR3 first-round RT-PCR relied on the HTBI primer set.

Sequenced material: peripheral blood mononuclear cells (PBMCs), taken at new diagnosis, from a patient treated with antithyroid drugs. This chain links TRBV18 with TRBJ2-1, with 13 bases lining up with TRBD2. The TCR sequence derives from a man in his forties with Graves disease. CDR3 residues: CASSPTSGRGINEQFF. CDR3 DNA: TGTGCCAGCTCACCAACTAGCGGGAGGGGGATCAATGAGCAGTTCTTC.